The clone carrying this T cell receptor beta chain was seen more than once but under ten times. Its antigen is currently unknown. The sample originates from a study of molecular identifiers for immune sequencing clone quantification. Study outcomes and limitations: Over 98% of effector molecules, but under 1% in naive cells, were held by clones with more than 20 RNA copies.

The authors built bulk TCR libraries by previously described methods with listed TCR primers. Each CDR3 protein gets one entry after TCRdb re-called the PCR reads with MiXCR. The sample shows fewer than 350,000 distinct CDR3 sequences, about a quarter of them seen only once. The germline CDR1 and CDR2 sequences are SGHAT and FQNNGV. V was trimmed by 4 bases and J by 1 base, leaving 23 bases between them. This CDR3 has 19 residues. Sequencing used naive CD8+ T cells from blood, with Jurkat cell RNA spiked in. Regarding subset: FACS-sorted CD8+CD4-CCR7+CD45RA+ naive T cells. The gene calls are TRBV11-2 and TRBJ2-1; the D call may be TRBD1 or TRBD2 (5 bases each). The source of this sequence is a human donor in good health. Some libraries in this study had Jurkat cell RNA spiked in. DNA for the CDR3: TGTGCCAGCAGCTCACCTGGGACGCTCAGGTGGAGGTCCTACAATGAGCAGTTCTTC. Protein sequence: CASSSPGTLRWRSYNEQFF.